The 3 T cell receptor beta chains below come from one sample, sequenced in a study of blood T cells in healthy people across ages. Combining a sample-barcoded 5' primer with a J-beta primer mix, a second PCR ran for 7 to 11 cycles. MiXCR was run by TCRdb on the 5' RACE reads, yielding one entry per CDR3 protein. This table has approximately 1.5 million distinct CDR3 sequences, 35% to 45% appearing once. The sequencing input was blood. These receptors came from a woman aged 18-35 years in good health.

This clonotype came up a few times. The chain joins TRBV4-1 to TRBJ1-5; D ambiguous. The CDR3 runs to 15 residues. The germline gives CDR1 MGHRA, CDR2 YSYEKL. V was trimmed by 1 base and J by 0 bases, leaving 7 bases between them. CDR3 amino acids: CASSQVWHSNQPQHF. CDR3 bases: TGCGCCAGCAGCCAAGTGTGGCATAGCAATCAGCCCCAGCATTTT.

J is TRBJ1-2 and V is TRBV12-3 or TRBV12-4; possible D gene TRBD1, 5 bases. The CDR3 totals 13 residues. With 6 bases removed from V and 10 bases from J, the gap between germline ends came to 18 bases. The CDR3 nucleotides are TGTGCCAGCAGAAGCTATTCCAGGGAGGACTACACCTTC. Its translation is CASRSYSREDYTF.

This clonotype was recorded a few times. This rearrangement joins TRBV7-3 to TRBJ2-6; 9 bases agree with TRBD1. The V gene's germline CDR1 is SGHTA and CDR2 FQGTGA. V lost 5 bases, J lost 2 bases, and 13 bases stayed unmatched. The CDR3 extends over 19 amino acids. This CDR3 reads CASSRGPGQGVPGANVLTF. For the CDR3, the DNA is TGTGCCAGCAGCCGCGGGCCGGGACAGGGTGTCCCTGGGGCCAACGTCCTGACTTTC. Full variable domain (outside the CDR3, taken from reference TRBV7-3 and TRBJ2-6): GAGVSQTPSNKVTEKGKYVELRCDPISGHTALYWYRQSLGQGPEFLIYFQGTGAADDSGLPNDRFFAVRPEGSVSTLKIQRTERGDSAVYLCASSRGPGQGVPGANVLTFGAGSRLTVL.